The clone carrying this T cell receptor beta chain was counted only a few times. Only in-frame clones appear in the TCRdb table, and some are missing; sequencing was by immunoSEQ multiplex PCR. The data show under 70,000 clones, roughly 90% seen once. There are 14 residues in the CDR3. The V end lost 3 bases, the J end lost 7 bases, and 14 bases lay between the germline ends. The germline gives CDR1 SGHRS, CDR2 YFSETQ. These data are taken from a study of OX40 agonist ivuxolimab in advanced cancers. The sample was CD4+ or CD8+ T cells sorted from blood, taken in a trial of the OX40 agonist ivuxolimab. The clonotype comes from an adult with an advanced solid tumor such as melanoma, head and neck, liver or kidney cancer. The chain couples TRBV5-1 to TRBJ2-1; D gene unclear. DNA for the CDR3: TGCGCCAGCAGCTCGCCCGGTTATTCGAATGAGCAGTTCTTC. It is translated as CASSSPGYSNEQFF.